Below are 32 T cell receptor beta chains sequenced from a single sample in a study of type 1 and type 2 diabetes patients. Amplification started from genomic DNA. Amplification of the beta chain CDR3 used 30 forward and 13 reverse multiplex primers. Using its own MiXCR run on the multiplex PCR reads, TCRdb lists one record per CDR3 protein. The sample consists of about 250,000 distinct CDR3 sequences, around 47% of them appearing once. Sequenced: peripheral blood mononuclear cells (PBMCs). The source of these receptors is a man aged 18 to 30 with type 2 diabetes.

Note on this clonotype: A much larger clone differs by one base, so this may be a read error. The rearrangement joins TRBV2 to TRBJ1-1; D not resolved. The germline V gene has CDR1 SNHLY and CDR2 FYNNEI. The ends were cut back, 2 bases at V and 2 bases at J, with 15 bases in the middle. This CDR3 comprises 16 residues. The CDR3 coding sequence is TGTGCCAGCAGTGAATTGACGCCCATTCCCAACACTGAAGCTTTCTTT. This codes for CASSELTPIPNTEAFF.

Only a few counts were recorded for this clonotype. The chain employs TRBV20-1 and TRBJ2-2, with a weak D call TRBD1 (6 bases). The CDR3 is 14 amino acids. From germline, CDR1 is DFQATT and CDR2 SNEGSKA (reference sequence). V lost 6 bases and J lost 0, with 11 bases in between. CDR3 loop: CSARTATNTGELFF. For the CDR3, the DNA is TGCAGTGCCAGGACAGCGACGAACACCGGGGAGCTGTTTTTT.

The genes are TRBV7-8 and TRBJ1-5; tentatively, D is TRBD1 (5 bases). The CDR3 spans 15 residues. The germline gives CDR1 SGHVS, CDR2 FQNEAQ. The V end was cut by 5 bases, the J end by 9 bases, with 20 bases between. In DNA form, the CDR3 reads TGTGCCAGCAGCCCGCGGGACTTTTCTTTTAGGCCCCAGCATTTT. As protein: CASSPRDFSFRPQHF.

The chain carries TRBV28 and TRBJ2-2; D remains ambiguous. Trimming cost V 5 bases and J 0 bases, with 10 bases left between them. The CDR3 is made up of 15 amino acids. In germline, CDR1 is MDHEN, CDR2 SYDVKM. DNA for the CDR3: TGTGCCAGCAGTCCCCCGAGATCGAACACCGGGGAGCTGTTTTTT. It codes for CASSPPRSNTGELFF.

A few counts support this clonotype. The gene calls are TRBV20-1 and TRBJ1-1, with D hard to call. V was trimmed by 3 bases and J by 11 bases, leaving 13 bases between them. From germline, CDR1 is DFQATT and CDR2 SNEGSKA (reference sequence). CDR3 length: 11 residues. The CDR3 region has the DNA TGCAGTGCTAGCTTAGGACGGACGGCTTTCTTT. It is translated as CSASLGRTAFF.

This clonotype appeared a few times. V is TRBV20-1 and J is TRBJ1-6; D is possibly TRBD1 (5 bases). The CDR3 covers 15 residues. The V gene's germline CDR1 is DFQATT and CDR2 SNEGSKA (reference sequence). Trimming removed 4 bases at V and 0 bases at J, with 10 bases between. The CDR3 nucleotides are TGCAGTGCTACGACAGTTAGCTCCTATAATTCACCCCTCCACTTT. This codes for CSATTVSSYNSPLHF.

Remarks on this clonotype: At one end, the junction sequence differs from germline, possibly due to a read error. The V call is TRBV19, the J call TRBJ2-5; the match to TRBD2 covers 11 bases. Germline-derived CDR1 and CDR2 are LNHDA and SQIVND (reference sequence). This CDR3 is 13 amino acids long. The CDR3 sequence is CASSQGLAETLYF. DNA of the CDR3: TGTGCCAGTAGTCAGGGACTAGCGGAGACCCTGTACTTC. Combining the CDR3 with reference TRBV19 and TRBJ2-5 gives the whole variable domain DGGITQSPKYLFRKEGQNVTLSCEQNLNHDAMYWYRQDPGQGLRLIYYSQIVNDFQKGDIAEGYSVSREKKESFPLTVTSAQKNPTAFYLCASSQGLAETLYFGPGTRLLVL.

This chain joins TRBV29-1 and TRBJ2-3, with no clear D. Per the germline V gene, CDR1 is SQVTM and CDR2 is ANQGSEA. The CDR3 contains 13 residues. Trimming took off 0 bases at V and 6 bases at J, with 10 bases between the two ends. In nucleotides, the CDR3 is TGCAGCGTTGAAGAGCCTATGTTGGATACGCAGTATTTT. Protein product: CSVEEPMLDTQYF.

The chain joins TRBV5-1 to TRBJ1-1; TRBD1 might be the D (5 bases). The CDR3 contains 15 residues. Germline loops: CDR1 SGHRS, CDR2 YFSETQ. With 1 base removed from V and 1 base from J, the gap between germline ends came to 11 bases. The CDR3 loop is CASSLIGAANTEAFF. CDR3 in DNA: TGCGCCAGCAGCTTGATCGGGGCAGCGAACACTGAAGCTTTCTTT.

This chain joins TRBV20-1 and TRBJ1-6, with unresolved D. Germline V lookup: CDR1 DFQATT, CDR2 SNEGSKA (reference sequence). The CDR3 contains 12 residues. V lost 6 bases and J 5 bases, leaving 8 bases between the germline ends. The CDR3 region is CSATSNNSPLHF. The CDR3 region has the DNA TGCAGTGCGACCTCGAATAATTCACCCCTCCACTTT.

The genes are TRBV7-2 and TRBJ1-2; a possible D gene is TRBD1 (5 bases). The germline CDR1 and CDR2 sequences are SGHTA and FQGNSA. V lost 1 base to trimming and J lost 6 bases, with 12 bases between them. CDR3 length: 14 amino acids. The CDR3 DNA reads as TGTGCCAGCAGCTTAGTTGGGGGTGCCAATGGCTACACCTTC. This sequence encodes CASSLVGGANGYTF.

J is TRBJ2-3 and V is TRBV29-1; TRBD2 agrees at 8 bases. Germline loops: CDR1 SQVTM, CDR2 ANQGSEA. J was trimmed by 2 bases and V by 6 bases; bases with no gene match: 10. CDR3 length: 15 residues. DNA for the CDR3: TGCAGCGTCTCCTCGTGGCGGGAGGACACAGATACGCAGTATTTT. It is translated as CSVSSWREDTDTQYF.

This clonotype was seen only a few times. The chain is built from TRBV7-2 and TRBJ1-4, with no clear D. Trimming shortened V by 4 bases and J by 5 bases, and 11 bases separated the two germline ends. CDR3 length: 14 amino acids. Germline-derived CDR1 and CDR2 are SGHTA and FQGNSA. The CDR3 protein is CASSSFVKNEKLFF. The CDR3 DNA follows: TGTGCCAGCAGCTCCTTCGTGAAGAATGAAAAACTGTTTTTT. The whole variable domain, remainder taken from reference TRBV7-2 and TRBJ1-4, is GAGVSQSPSNKVTEKGKDVELRCDPISGHTALYWYRQSLGQGLEFLIYFQGNSAPDKSGLPSDRFSAERTGGSVSTLTIQRTQQEDSAVYLCASSSFVKNEKLFFGSGTQLSVL.

J is TRBJ1-4 and V is TRBV5-6, with D unclear. The CDR3 covers 16 residues. Germline V CDR1 and CDR2: SGHDT, YYEEEE. Trimming took 4 bases from V and 0 from J, leaving 13 bases between them. The CDR3 reads CASSAKTVSTNEKLFF. The CDR3, as DNA: TGTGCCAGCAGCGCGAAAACAGTTTCAACTAATGAAAAACTGTTTTTT.

V usage is TRBV4-2 and J usage is TRBJ2-7; D gene uncertain. Trimming took 4 bases from V and 5 from J, leaving 15 bases between them. The CDR3 length is 14 residues. Germline CDR1 is LGHNA and CDR2 is YNFKEQ. The CDR3: CASSPTIGNHEQYF. In nucleotides, the CDR3 is TGTGCCAGCAGCCCAACTATAGGGAACCACGAGCAGTACTTC.

V gene TRBV12-3 or TRBV12-4 combines with J gene TRBJ2-1; D may be TRBD2 (6 bases). Trimming cost V 5 bases and J 8 bases, with 16 bases left between them. This CDR3 is built from 14 residues. The CDR3 loop reads CASSITSDYHEQFF. DNA for the CDR3: TGTGCCAGCAGTATCACTTCGGACTATCATGAGCAGTTCTTC.

This clonotype was seen a few times. V gene TRBV7-8 combines with J gene TRBJ2-1; D could derive from TRBD1 or TRBD2 (5 bases each). The CDR3 has 15 amino acids. V was shortened by 7 bases and J by 4 bases, with 17 bases between the two germline ends. Germline values: CDR1 SGHVS, CDR2 FQNEAQ. In nucleotides, the CDR3 is TGTGCCAGCATGCTCGGGACGAGAAGTTACAATGAGCAGTTCTTC. Residues: CASMLGTRSYNEQFF.

This clonotype was found a few times. J is TRBJ2-2 and V is TRBV4-2; TRBD2 matches at 10 bases. V shed 5 bases, J shed 1 base, and the junction held 10 bases outside the gene matches. The CDR3 spans 18 residues. Looked up from germline, CDR1 is LGHNA and CDR2 is YNFKEQ. CDR3 loop: CASSVPGTSDVNTGELFF. The CDR3 DNA reads as TGTGCCAGCAGCGTGCCCGGGACTAGCGATGTGAACACCGGGGAGCTGTTTTTT.

The chain employs TRBV10-3 and TRBJ2-7; possible D gene TRBD1, 6 bases. CDR1 is ENHRY, CDR2 SYGVKD, per germline. The CDR3 runs 15 residues. V gave up 6 bases and J gave up 0 bases, with 15 bases separating them. Here the CDR3 reads CAIRPSQGTSYEQYF. CDR3 sequence (DNA): TGTGCCATCAGGCCTAGTCAGGGGACCTCCTACGAGCAGTACTTC.

This clonotype has a handful of counts. This rearrangement joins TRBV2 to TRBJ1-1, with TRBD1 as a possible D gene (5 bases). The CDR3 length is 12 residues. CDR1 and CDR2 from the germline V gene are SNHLY and FYNNEI. The ends were cut back, 4 bases at V and 7 bases at J, with 10 bases in the middle. In nucleotides, the CDR3 is TGTGCCAGCAGTGCCCCGGGGCTTGAAGCTTTCTTT. Its protein product is CASSAPGLEAFF.

This clonotype occurred a few times. The J gene is TRBJ2-3, the V gene TRBV2, with 13 nucleotides matching TRBD2. Trimming removed 3 bases from V and 5 bases from J; junction bases left unmatched: 2. Germline V gene lookup returns CDR1 SNHLY and CDR2 FYNNEI. The CDR3 loop spans 15 amino acids. The CDR3 is CASSDGLAGEDTQYF. The CDR3 bases are TGTGCCAGCAGTGACGGACTAGCGGGAGAAGATACGCAGTATTTT.

The gene calls are TRBV2 and TRBJ2-1, with no clear D. Per the germline V gene, CDR1 is SNHLY and CDR2 is FYNNEI. V was cut by 3 bases and J by 5 bases, with 8 bases left in between. The CDR3 is made up of 13 amino acids. The CDR3 loop reads CASSDTLNNEQFF. The CDR3 region has the DNA TGTGCCAGCAGTGATACCCTTAACAATGAGCAGTTCTTC.

The chain uses TRBV3-1 and TRBJ1-2, with D perhaps TRBD1 (6 bases). Germline V gives CDR1 LGHDT, CDR2 YNNKEL (reference sequence). CDR3 length equals 15 residues. Trimming cost V 4 bases and J 7 bases, with 19 bases left between them. The CDR3 bases are TGTGCCAGCAGCCGAGGGACACCCGGCGAAAGTGGCTACACCTTC. It yields the protein CASSRGTPGESGYTF.

The chain joins TRBV6-5 to TRBJ2-7, with 8 bases aligning to TRBD1. The CDR3 runs 13 residues. Trimming took 2 bases from V and 6 from J; bases not matched to a gene: 3. The V gene's germline CDR1 is MNHEY and CDR2 SVGAGI. The CDR3 region has the DNA TGTGCCAGCAGTTACGGACAGGGAACCGAGCAGTACTTC. It encodes CASSYGQGTEQYF.

Note on this clonotype: A junction end diverges from the germline sequence, so it may reflect a read error. V gene TRBV25-1 combines with J gene TRBJ2-3; TRBD1 matches 7 bases. The CDR3 has 14 amino acids. The V gene's germline CDR1 is MGHDK and CDR2 SYGVNS. The CDR3: CASSDSGGAGTQYF. The CDR3 bases are TGTGCTAGCAGCGACTCAGGGGGTGCAGGTACGCAGTATTTT.

CDR3 loop: CAEGGSSYNEQFF. As DNA, the CDR3 is TGTGCCGAAGGGGGGAGCTCCTACAATGAGCAGTTCTTC. This chain joins TRBV2 and TRBJ2-1, with D tentatively TRBD1 or TRBD2 (6 bases each). Germline V gives CDR1 SNHLY, CDR2 FYNNEI. The CDR3 is 13 amino acids. V lost 11 bases to trimming and J lost 0 bases, with 11 bases between them. The full variable domain, in which reference TRBV2 and TRBJ2-1 provide the parts outside the CDR3, is EPEVTQTPSHQVTQMGQEVILRCVPISNHLYFYWYRQILGQKVEFLVSFYNNEISEKSEIFDDQFSVERPDGSNFTLKIRSTKLEDSAMYFCAEGGSSYNEQFFGPGTRLTVL.

This clonotype turned up a few times. J is TRBJ2-3 and V is TRBV6-6; possibly TRBD1 for D (6 bases). The CDR3 loop spans 15 amino acids. Germline V lookup: CDR1 MNHNY, CDR2 SVGAGI (reference sequence). V lost 8 bases to trimming and J lost 2 bases, with 17 bases between them. CDR3 sequence reads: CASGRTERNTDTQYF. The CDR3 bases are TGTGCCAGCGGTAGGACAGAACGAAACACAGATACGCAGTATTTT.

This clonotype was seen repeatedly, ten times or more. This rearrangement joins TRBV30 to TRBJ2-3; D unclear. V lost 5 bases, J lost 5 bases, and 5 bases lay in between. The CDR3 consists of 10 residues. Germline V gene lookup returns CDR1 GTSNPN and CDR2 SVGIG (reference sequence). The CDR3 protein is CAWGLDTQYF. CDR3 in DNA: TGTGCCTGGGGGTTAGATACGCAGTATTTT.

The chain joins TRBV2 to TRBJ1-5, with a tentative D call TRBD1 (5 bases). CDR1 is SNHLY and CDR2 is FYNNEI in the germline V gene. Trimming removed 1 base at V and 11 bases at J, with 15 bases between. The CDR3 consists of 14 residues. CDR3 protein: CASSEVQRTGAQHF. DNA of the CDR3: TGTGCCAGCAGTGAAGTCCAACGGACGGGGGCCCAGCATTTT. Complete variable domain (other parts from reference TRBV2 and TRBJ1-5): EPEVTQTPSHQVTQMGQEVILRCVPISNHLYFYWYRQILGQKVEFLVSFYNNEISEKSEIFDDQFSVERPDGSNFTLKIRSTKLEDSAMYFCASSEVQRTGAQHFGDGTRLSIL.

This rearrangement joins TRBV28 to TRBJ2-7; 7 bases are a match to TRBD2. This CDR3 contains 15 residues. The trim removed 3 bases at V and 7 bases at J, leaving 12 bases unmatched. CDR1 is MDHEN, CDR2 SYDVKM, per germline. The CDR3 sequence is CASSLLAGAMGEQYF. The CDR3 nucleotides read TGTGCCAGCAGTTTGTTGGCGGGAGCAATGGGGGAGCAGTACTTC.

The chain recombines TRBV12-3 or TRBV12-4 with TRBJ2-4; D possibly corresponds to TRBD2 (5 bases). The CDR3 has 16 amino acids. V was shortened by 5 bases and J by 4 bases, with 18 bases between the two germline ends. In nucleotides, the CDR3 is TGTGCCAGCAGTAGGCTTACTAGAGCGGTTAAAAACATTCAGTACTTC. Protein product: CASSRLTRAVKNIQYF.

V and J are TRBV4-3 and TRBJ2-7, with a tentative D call TRBD2 (6 bases). Germline lookup yields CDR1 LGHNA and CDR2 YSLEER. Trimming removed 0 bases from V and 5 bases from J, with 11 bases in between. This CDR3 is 14 amino acids long. CDR3 protein: CASSQDQEGHEQYF. The CDR3, as DNA: TGCGCCAGCAGCCAAGATCAGGAGGGGCACGAGCAGTACTTC.